The sequence of this T cell receptor (beta chain) was determined in a study of T cell responses to AZD1222 COVID-19 vaccine. Findings and caveats of the study: Only five or six people who got AZD1222 tested seropositive at baseline. Donors skewed white British and female; clonal diversity was possibly underestimated. The peak T cell response came first, and repertoires were sampled only after it.

Notes on this clone: Its specificity is not known.

Produced via immunoSEQ multiplex PCR; TCRdb's table is partial and in-frame only. Of about 120,000 clones listed, approximately 85% were seen once; the top ten hold about 4%. The CDR3 loop spans 13 amino acids. The V gene lost 5 bases and the J gene lost 5 bases, with 12 bases spanning the gap. Germline V gene sequence: CDR1 SEHNR, CDR2 FQNEAQ (reference sequence). Sequenced material: peripheral blood, taken on day 0 of MenACWY control vaccination. This clonotype originated in an adult in good health. V and J are TRBV7-9 and TRBJ1-1; weak D call: TRBD1 (5 bases). Here the CDR3 DNA reads TGTGCCAGCAGCCTGGGGACTGGGACTGAAGCTTTCTTT. Protein: CASSLGTGTEAFF.